These T cell receptor beta chains were read from a single sample in a study of shared clonotypes between healthy human individuals. TCRdb's copy holds only in-frame clones and misses some; the assay was immunoSEQ multiplex PCR. The table lists roughly 2.1 million clones, roughly 91% of them singletons. Sequenced input: naive CD8+ T cells from PBMCs. Source of these receptors: a man younger than 30 in good health. Some clones in this sample may be carry-over from other donors' samples. CDR3s include the opening cysteine and the closing phenylalanine or tryptophan. Fields, in order: D gene, J gene, clone size, CDR3 length, V gene, CDR3 DNA, CDR3 protein. A D gene is named only where the DNA matches it firmly. For some rows the clone size is stated as once, few or many, or as a class when expanded; others skip it.

.	TRBJ1-3	.	15	TRBV11-2	TGTGCCAGCAGCTTAGGCATTCGAGCTGGAAACACCATATATTTT	CASSLGIRAGNTIYF
.	TRBJ2-3	.	13	TRBV5-1	TGCGCCAGCAGCTCCCGAACAGACGATACGCAGTATTTT	CASSSRTDDTQYF
.	TRBJ2-2	.	15	TRBV4-1	TGCGCCAGCAGTCCTCGGGCCCAAGACACCGGGGAGCTGTTTTTT	CASSPRAQDTGELFF
.	TRBJ2-5	.	15	TRBV5-6	TGTGCCAGCAGCTTGGTGGGGGAACGGGTCGAGACCCAGTACTTC	CASSLVGERVETQYF
TRBD1	TRBJ2-2	.	19	TRBV9	TGTGCCAGCAGCGTAGATGCAGGGGGCGTGATGGTTAACACCGGGGAGCTGTTTTTT	CASSVDAGGVMVNTGELFF
TRBD1	TRBJ1-1	.	17	TRBV28	TGTGCCAGCAGTTTGGCAAAACAGGGGACCCATAACACTGAAGCTTTCTTT	CASSLAKQGTHNTEAFF
.	TRBJ2-7	once	15	TRBV11-1	TGTGCCAGCAGCTTTGGGACTCCCACACCTTACGAGCAGTACTTC	CASSFGTPTPYEQYF
.	TRBJ2-7	.	13	TRBV28	TGTGCCAGCAGTTTCCAGGAGCCCTACGAGCAGTACTTC	CASSFQEPYEQYF
.	TRBJ2-2	.	18	TRBV7-3	TGTGCCAGCAGCCTTAGTAGGTGGCAGGGAACGAACACCGGGGAGCTGTTTTTT	CASSLSRWQGTNTGELFF
.	TRBJ2-1	.	18	TRBV6-1	TGTGCCAGCAGTGAATTAAACGGGGCTTCTCCCCTCGGAGATGAGCAGTTCTTC	CASSELNGASPLGDEQFF
.	TRBJ1-2	.	13	TRBV7-9	TGTGCCAGCAGCCCAGGGCTTCGGTATGGCTACACCTTC	CASSPGLRYGYTF
TRBD1	TRBJ1-1	few	14	TRBV6-1	TGTGCCAGCAGTCCTCCGACAGGGCGCACTGAAGCTTTCTTT	CASSPPTGRTEAFF
TRBD2	TRBJ2-7	.	16	TRBV7-9	TGTGCCAGCAGCGCCAATAAACTAGCGGGAACCTACGAGCAGTACTTC	CASSANKLAGTYEQYF
.	TRBJ2-7	.	14	TRBV14	TGTGCCAGCAGCCAACGAGGTCCCACCTACGAGCAGTACTTC	CASSQRGPTYEQYF
.	TRBJ2-7	.	13	TRBV11-2	TGTGCCAGCAGCTCCTGGGTTAACGACGAGCAGTACTTC	CASSSWVNDEQYF
.	TRBJ2-1	few	12	TRBV4-1	TGCGCCAGCAGCCACCAGACCCTTGAGCAGTTCTTC	CASSHQTLEQFF
.	TRBJ1-1	.	13	TRBV29-1	TGCAGGGTCGGATCTTTCATGAACACTGAAGCTTTCTTT	CRVGSFMNTEAFF
TRBD2	TRBJ2-1	few	14	TRBV27	TGTGCCAGCAGTTTATCCCGGGGGGGCAATGAGCAGTTCTTC	CASSLSRGGNEQFF
TRBD2	TRBJ2-1	.	15	TRBV29-1	TGCAGCGTTTACCCAGCGGGGGGCCGGATTAATTGGCAGTTCTTC	CSVYPAGGRINWQFF
.	TRBJ2-7	.	13	TRBV7-8	TGTGCCAGCAGCTTATCTACGGCCTACGAGCAGTACTTC	CASSLSTAYEQYF
.	TRBJ1-2	.	14	TRBV4-1	TGCGCCAGCAGCCAAGTGGGGGAAGGGAGTGGCTACACCTTC	CASSQVGEGSGYTF
.	TRBJ1-3	.	16	TRBV4-3	TGCGCCAGCAGCCAAGATTTTTTCTACTCTGGAAACACCATATATTTT	CASSQDFFYSGNTIYF
.	TRBJ2-5	.	13	TRBV9	TGTGCCAGCAGCCCTGGGGGCGCGGAGACCCAGTACTTC	CASSPGGAETQYF
.	TRBJ2-3	.	13	TRBV9	TGTGCCAGCAGCGTCGACCGTTCCAATACGCAGTATTTT	CASSVDRSNTQYF
TRBD1	TRBJ2-1	.	17	TRBV28	TGTGCCAGCAGTTTAGCAGTGAGGGGGCGGTACTACAATGAGCAGTTCTTC	CASSLAVRGRYYNEQFF
.	TRBJ2-7	.	14	TRBV9	TGTGCCAGCAGCGAGGGACATGTAAACTACGAGCAGTACTTC	CASSEGHVNYEQYF
TRBD2	TRBJ2-6	.	18	TRBV29-1	TGCAGCGTTGAAGAAGGTAGAAGGGAGGGTTTCGGGGCCAACGTCCTGACTTTC	CSVEEGRREGFGANVLTF
.	TRBJ2-7	.	13	TRBV5-4	TGTGCCAGCAGCGTCCACCCCTCCTACGAGCAGTACTTC	CASSVHPSYEQYF
TRBD1	TRBJ2-2	.	20	TRBV29-1	TGCAGCGTGAATGTTGGGGAACTTTCCTTGGACAGGGGATACGGCGGGGAGCTGTTTTTT	CSVNVGELSLDRGYGGELFF
TRBD2	TRBJ2-1	.	17	TRBV4-2	TGTGCCAGCAGCCTAACTAGCGGGGACCTCTCCTACAATGAGCAGTTCTTC	CASSLTSGDLSYNEQFF
.	TRBJ2-1	.	14	TRBV6-1	TGTGCCAGCAGTGAACTCGGCCGGTGGAATGAGCAGTTCTTC	CASSELGRWNEQFF
.	TRBJ1-5	.	18	TRBV7-9	TGTGCCAGCAGCTCCACCCCCGGGACTGGGGGGCGCAATCAGCCCCAGCATTTT	CASSSTPGTGGRNQPQHF
.	TRBJ2-7	.	14	TRBV5-1	TGCGCCAGCAGCTCTACGGATTACTCCTACGAGCAGTACTTC	CASSSTDYSYEQYF
.	TRBJ2-1	.	12	TRBV7-8	TGTGCCAGCAGCCATCTAGCGAATGAGCAGTTCTTC	CASSHLANEQFF
.	TRBJ2-7	.	15	TRBV7-9	TGTGCCAGCGCGAAATTGCAGGTCAACAATTACGAGCAGTACTTC	CASAKLQVNNYEQYF
TRBD2	TRBJ2-1	.	14	TRBV6-5	TGTGCCAGCGCAAGCGGGAGCTCCTACAATGAGCAGTTCTTC	CASASGSSYNEQFF
.	TRBJ2-5	.	13	TRBV19	TGTGCCAGTAGTATAGATCTGGAGGAGACCCAGTACTTC	CASSIDLEETQYF
TRBD1	TRBJ1-1	.	15	TRBV28	TGTGCCAGCAGTCCCCGGGACAGAACTCTAACTGAAGCTTTCTTT	CASSPRDRTLTEAFF
TRBD2	TRBJ2-5	.	15	TRBV28	TGTGCCAGCAGTTTTAATAGCGGGAACCAAGAGACCCAGTACTTC	CASSFNSGNQETQYF
TRBD1	TRBJ2-5	.	15	TRBV4-3	TGCGCCAGCAGCCAGGGGACAGGGCCCCAAGAGACCCAGTACTTC	CASSQGTGPQETQYF
.	TRBJ1-4	.	12	TRBV11-2	TGTGCCAGCAGCCGGGGGGGTGAAAAACTGTTTTTT	CASSRGGEKLFF
.	TRBJ1-1	.	15	TRBV19	TGTGCCAGTAGTATATATGGGATCGGTAACACTGAAGCTTTCTTT	CASSIYGIGNTEAFF